One sample yielded the 26 T cell receptor beta chains listed below, sequenced in a study of blood T cell repertoires in COVID-19. Sequencing used immunoSEQ multiplex PCR; TCRdb keeps in-frame clones, though not all of them. In the table there are roughly 500,000 clones, roughly 88% of which are singletons. Sequencing was performed on peripheral blood. The receptors come from a human donor in a cohort sampled during active COVID-19.

The V and J genes are TRBV5-6 and TRBJ1-1; 9 nucleotides match TRBD1. The J segment lost 1 base and the V segment lost 0 bases, leaving 4 bases of the junction unmatched. This CDR3 is built from 16 residues. CDR1 is SGHDT and CDR2 is YYEEEE in the germline V gene. CDR3 in DNA: TGTGCCAGCAGCTTGGGATGGGACAGGGCGAACACTGAAGCTTTCTTT. Its translation: CASSLGWDRANTEAFF.

The chain employs TRBV5-6 and TRBJ1-1; 9 nucleotides line up with TRBD1. The V and J ends lost 4 bases and 3 bases, in that order; junction bases with no gene match: 7. This CDR3 contains 15 residues. Germline V CDR1 and CDR2: SGHDT, YYEEEE. DNA of the CDR3: TGTGCCAGCAGCAGACAGGGGGATGTGGACACTGAAGCTTTCTTT. Encoded protein: CASSRQGDVDTEAFF. The entire variable domain, with the rest obtained from reference TRBV5-6 and TRBJ1-1, is as follows: DAGVTQSPTHLIKTRGQQVTLRCSPKSGHDTVSWYQQALGQGPQFIFQYYEEEERQRGNFPDRFSGHQFPNYSSELNVNALLLGDSALYLCASSRQGDVDTEAFFGQGTRLTVV.

The V gene is TRBV5-1, the J gene TRBJ2-5, with D possibly being TRBD2 (6 bases). Germline CDR1 is SGHRS and CDR2 is YFSETQ. V lost 4 bases and J lost 1, with 23 bases in between. The CDR3 totals 18 residues. The CDR3 sequence is CASSPRLVGGGLQETQYF. CDR3 in DNA: TGCGCCAGCAGCCCCCGGTTGGTGGGAGGAGGCCTCCAAGAGACCCAGTACTTC. The full variable domain, in which reference TRBV5-1 and TRBJ2-5 provide the parts outside the CDR3, is KAGVTQTPRYLIKTRGQQVTLSCSPISGHRSVSWYQQTPGQGLQFLFEYFSETQRNKGNFPGRFSGRQFSNSRSEMNVSTLELGDSALYLCASSPRLVGGGLQETQYFGPGTRLLVL.

The chain links TRBV23-1 to TRBJ1-5; D is unresolved. TRBV23-1 is an ORF; its function is uncertain. The CDR3 length is 16 residues. Trimming pared 2 bases from V and 2 bases from J, leaving 13 bases between. Here the CDR3 reads CASSQKSHSRNQPQHF. CDR3 nucleotides: TGCGCCAGCAGTCAAAAAAGTCACAGCCGCAATCAGCCCCAGCATTTT.

The CDR3 sequence is CASSPGQGTGVGNQPQHF. The CDR3 DNA sequence: TGTGCCAGCAGCCCAGGACAGGGCACTGGGGTGGGCAATCAGCCCCAGCATTTT. The rearrangement links TRBV7-8 to TRBJ1-5; 8 bases match TRBD1. J was trimmed by 2 bases and V by 5 bases; bases with no gene match: 14. CDR1 and CDR2 (germline): SGHVS, FQNEAQ. The CDR3 is made up of 18 amino acids.

V and J are TRBV19 and TRBJ2-2; possible D gene TRBD2, 6 bases. Looked up from germline, CDR1 is LNHDA and CDR2 is SQIVND (reference sequence). The germline V and J ends were trimmed by 7 bases and 4 bases, with 19 bases remaining between them. There are 16 residues in the CDR3. CDR3 amino acids: CASNLRGRRGTGELFF. For the CDR3, the DNA is TGTGCCAGTAATCTCCGGGGCAGGAGGGGCACCGGGGAGCTGTTTTTT.

This chain joins TRBV6-6 and TRBJ1-5; possible D gene TRBD1, 6 bases. This CDR3 contains 16 residues. CDR1 and CDR2 from the germline V gene are MNHNY and SVGAGI (reference sequence). Trimming cost V 6 bases and J 9 bases, with 24 bases left between them. CDR3 in DNA: TGTGCCAGCAGCCAGGGGAACCGACAGTCCAATGGGCCCCAGCATTTT. This encodes CASSQGNRQSNGPQHF.

The rearrangement links TRBV30 to TRBJ2-2; TRBD2 agrees at 9 bases. This CDR3 comprises 14 residues. V dropped 4 bases and J dropped 6; count of bases not matched to a gene: 6. Germline CDR1 GTSNPN, CDR2 SVGIG (reference sequence). The CDR3, as DNA: TGTGCCTGGAAAGCGGGAGGAGGTCCCGGGGAGCTGTTTTTT. Protein product: CAWKAGGGPGELFF. Supplemented by reference TRBV30 and TRBJ2-2, the full variable domain reads SQTIHQWPATLVQPVGSPLSLECTVEGTSNPNLYWYRQAAGRGLQLLFYSVGIGQISSEVPQNLSASRPQDRQFILSSKKLLLSDSGFYLCAWKAGGGPGELFFGEGSRLTVL.

V and J are TRBV28 and TRBJ1-2; D gene uncertain. The CDR3 length is 11 residues. Deletions cut 6 bases from V and 7 bases from J, with 9 bases between. CDR1 is MDHEN and CDR2 is SYDVKM in the germline V gene. CDR3 protein: CASRTVRGYTF. CDR3 sequence (DNA): TGTGCCAGCAGAACAGTGCGTGGCTACACCTTC.

The chain recombines TRBV29-1 with TRBJ1-4; 9 bases map to TRBD1. Germline CDR1 reads SQVTM; CDR2 reads ANQGSEA. The J segment lost 8 bases and the V segment lost 5 bases, leaving 9 bases of the junction unmatched. The CDR3 loop spans 14 amino acids. The CDR3: CSVCLQGAGEKLFF. CDR3 in DNA: TGCAGCGTTTGCCTACAGGGGGCAGGGGAAAAACTGTTTTTT.

This chain joins TRBV19 and TRBJ1-1; D is possibly TRBD1 (6 bases). The CDR3 is made up of 14 amino acids. Trimming stripped 9 bases from V and 1 base from J, with 15 bases between. Germline CDR1 LNHDA, CDR2 SQIVND (reference sequence). The CDR3 sequence: CASIHRVGNTEAFF. CDR3 nucleotides: TGTGCCAGCATACACAGGGTGGGGAACACTGAAGCTTTCTTT.

V and J are TRBV10-3 and TRBJ1-2; 9 nucleotides match TRBD1. The CDR3 is 16 residues long. From germline, CDR1 is ENHRY and CDR2 SYGVKD. Trimming removed 2 bases from V and 4 bases from J; junction bases left unmatched: 8. The CDR3: CAISETVTGGIYGYTF. The CDR3 region has the DNA TGTGCCATCAGTGAGACGGTAACAGGGGGCATCTATGGCTACACCTTC.

The chain uses TRBV9 and TRBJ2-1; 10 bases map to TRBD2. After removal of 0 bases from V and 9 bases from J, the junction contained 9 bases not matched to a gene. The CDR3 contains 16 residues. Germline CDR1 is SGDLS and CDR2 is YYNGEE. The CDR3 nucleotides are TGTGCCAGCAGCGTAGATCGAGCGGGAGGGCCGCGTGAGCAGTTCTTC. It yields the protein CASSVDRAGGPREQFF.

This clone was picked up a small number of times. The chain links TRBV7-2 to TRBJ2-2; 7 bases are shared with TRBD1. The CDR3 is 15 amino acids. The germline CDR1 and CDR2 sequences are SGHTA and FQGNSA. Germline trimming cut 1 base from V and 4 bases from J; bases unmatched to any gene: 3. The CDR3 spells CASSLETGSTGELFF. CDR3 coding DNA: TGTGCCAGCAGCTTAGAGACAGGGTCCACCGGGGAGCTGTTTTTT. The full variable domain, completed using reference TRBV7-2 and TRBJ2-2, is GAGVSQSPSNKVTEKGKDVELRCDPISGHTALYWYRQSLGQGLEFLIYFQGNSAPDKSGLPSDRFSAERTGGSVSTLTIQRTQQEDSAVYLCASSLETGSTGELFFGEGSRLTVL.

This clone was observed once. The genes are TRBV18 and TRBJ1-5, with D unclear. CDR1 and CDR2 from the germline V gene are KGHSH and LQKENI. The CDR3 is 13 amino acids. V lost 6 bases, J lost 1 base, and 7 bases lay in between. CDR3 amino acids: CASSPQSNQPQHF. In DNA form, the CDR3 reads TGTGCCAGCTCCCCCCAAAGCAATCAGCCCCAGCATTTT. The whole variable domain, filled in from reference TRBV18 and TRBJ1-5, reads NAGVMQNPRHLVRRRGQEARLRCSPMKGHSHVYWYRQLPEEGLKFMVYLQKENIIDESGMPKERFSAEFPKEGPSILRIQQVVRGDSAAYFCASSPQSNQPQHFGDGTRLSIL.

V usage is TRBV3-1 (or the pseudogene TRBV3-2) and J usage is TRBJ2-7, with 11 bases lining up with TRBD2. Germline CDR1 is LGHDT and CDR2 is YNNKEL (reference sequence). V was clipped by 4 bases and J by 0 bases; unmatched bases: 5. The CDR3 is 16 residues long. The chain's CDR3 is CASSPRLAGISYEQYF. CDR3 in DNA: TGTGCCAGCAGCCCGCGACTAGCGGGGATCTCCTACGAGCAGTACTTC.

The V and J genes are TRBV30 and TRBJ2-7; possible D gene TRBD1, 6 bases. Germline CDR1 is GTSNPN and CDR2 is SVGIG (reference sequence). V lost 2 bases and J lost 7, with 9 bases in between. This CDR3 region has 11 residues. The CDR3 protein is CAWSSRGEQYF. The CDR3 DNA follows: TGTGCCTGGAGTTCCAGGGGAGAGCAGTACTTC. Looking up the rest from reference TRBV30 and TRBJ2-7 gives the full variable domain: SQTIHQWPATLVQPVGSPLSLECTVEGTSNPNLYWYRQAAGRGLQLLFYSVGIGQISSEVPQNLSASRPQDRQFILSSKKLLLSDSGFYLCAWSSRGEQYFGPGTRLTVT.

This clone has ten or more counts. This sequence joins TRBV5-8 and TRBJ1-5, with a possible D match to TRBD1 (6 bases). The CDR3 sequence is 14 residues long. V was shortened by 4 bases and J by 6 bases, with 14 bases between the two germline ends. Germline assignment: CDR1 SGHTS and CDR2 YDEGEE. DNA of the CDR3: TGTGCCAGCAGCATCGGGACAATCAGTCAGCCCCAGCATTTT. This codes for CASSIGTISQPQHF.

This chain uses TRBV12-3 or TRBV12-4 with TRBJ2-3; a weak D match, TRBD1 (5 bases). V shed 8 bases and J shed 1 base, with 10 bases lying between them. The CDR3 consists of 13 residues. The CDR3 protein is CASRQGGTDTQYF. The DNA of the CDR3 is TGTGCCAGCCGGCAGGGCGGCACAGATACGCAGTATTTT.

This chain joins TRBV11-2 and TRBJ2-7; D perhaps matches TRBD2 (5 bases). V shed 5 bases and J shed 4 bases, with 12 bases lying between them. CDR1 and CDR2 from the germline V gene are SGHAT and FQNNGV. The CDR3 is made up of 13 amino acids. The CDR3 DNA reads TGTGCCAGCAGCCTGCAGCGGCTATACGAGCAGTACTTC. Protein: CASSLQRLYEQYF.

The chain links TRBV13 to TRBJ2-3; TRBD1 agrees at 8 bases. This CDR3 spans 15 amino acids. Germline V gene sequence: CDR1 PRHDT, CDR2 FYEKMQ (reference sequence). Trimming removed 3 bases from V and 0 bases from J; junction bases left unmatched: 2. The CDR3 sequence: CASSFDRGSTDTQYF. As DNA, the CDR3 is TGTGCCAGCAGCTTCGACAGGGGCAGCACAGATACGCAGTATTTT.

V and J are TRBV28 and TRBJ2-2, with 7 bases identical to TRBD1. The CDR3 sequence is 17 residues long. The junction had 15 bases not matched to a gene; V was cut back by 5 bases and J by 6 bases. CDR1 MDHEN and CDR2 SYDVKM come from the germline V gene. CDR3 residues: CASSPPARPQGAGELFF. In DNA, the CDR3 is TGTGCCAGCAGTCCCCCTGCCAGACCCCAGGGGGCCGGGGAGCTGTTTTTT.

The chain has TRBV5-4 and TRBJ1-2; 7 bases match TRBD1. The CDR3 contains 14 residues. Germline CDR1 and CDR2: SGHNT and YYREEE (reference sequence). The junction had 8 bases not matched to a gene; V was cut back by 3 bases and J by 6 bases. Here the CDR3 DNA reads TGTGCCAGCAGCTCGCAGGGGGAAGCGCATGGCTACACCTTC. It is translated as CASSSQGEAHGYTF. The full variable domain, completed using reference TRBV5-4 and TRBJ1-2, is ETGVTQSPTHLIKTRGQQVTLRCSSQSGHNTVSWYQQALGQGPQFIFQYYREEENGRGNFPPRFSGLQFPNYSSELNVNALELDDSALYLCASSSQGEAHGYTFGSGTRLTVV.

The chain is built from TRBV14 and TRBJ2-1, with TRBD2 as a possible D gene (5 bases). Germline CDR1 SGHDN, CDR2 FVKESK. V was shortened by 4 bases and J by 8 bases, with 9 bases between the two germline ends. The CDR3 is made up of 12 amino acids. The DNA for the CDR3 is TGTGCCAGCAGCCCCCACGGGGATGAGCAGTTCTTC. It yields the protein CASSPHGDEQFF.

The V call is TRBV27, the J call TRBJ2-1, with 9 bases that match TRBD2. CDR1 is MNHEY, CDR2 SMNVEV, per germline (reference sequence). The trim removed 6 bases at V and 4 bases at J, leaving 10 bases unmatched. This CDR3 is built from 16 residues. This CDR3 is CASRNTLAGVYNEQFF. The CDR3 DNA sequence: TGTGCCAGCAGAAATACTTTAGCGGGAGTATACAATGAGCAGTTCTTC.

The genes are TRBV7-2 and TRBJ2-6, with TRBD2 matching 8 bases. The CDR3 is 12 amino acids. Looked up from germline, CDR1 is SGHTA and CDR2 is FQGNSA. Unmatched junction bases numbered 2, after V lost 3 bases and J lost 13 bases. The CDR3 region is CASSFGRGVLTF. CDR3 DNA sequence: TGTGCCAGCAGCTTCGGGAGGGGAGTCCTGACTTTC.